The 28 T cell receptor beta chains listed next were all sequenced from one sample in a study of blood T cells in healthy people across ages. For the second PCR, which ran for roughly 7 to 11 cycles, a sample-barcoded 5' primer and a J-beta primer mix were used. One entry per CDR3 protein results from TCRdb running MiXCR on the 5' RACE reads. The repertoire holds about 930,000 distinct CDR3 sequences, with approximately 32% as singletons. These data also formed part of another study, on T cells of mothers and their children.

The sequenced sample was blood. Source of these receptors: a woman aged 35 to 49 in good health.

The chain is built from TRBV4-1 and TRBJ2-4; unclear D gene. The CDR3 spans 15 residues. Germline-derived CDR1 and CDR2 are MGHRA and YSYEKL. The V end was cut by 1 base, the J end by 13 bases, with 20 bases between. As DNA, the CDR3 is TGCGCCAGCAGCCAAGCGACGGTAGTAGGAGAGGAGCAGTACTTC. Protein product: CASSQATVVGEEQYF.

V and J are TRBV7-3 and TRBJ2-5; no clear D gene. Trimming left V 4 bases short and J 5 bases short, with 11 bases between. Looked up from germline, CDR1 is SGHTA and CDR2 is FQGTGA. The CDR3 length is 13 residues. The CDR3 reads CASSSKDLETQYF. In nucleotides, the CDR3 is TGTGCCAGCAGCTCTAAAGATTTGGAGACCCAGTACTTC.

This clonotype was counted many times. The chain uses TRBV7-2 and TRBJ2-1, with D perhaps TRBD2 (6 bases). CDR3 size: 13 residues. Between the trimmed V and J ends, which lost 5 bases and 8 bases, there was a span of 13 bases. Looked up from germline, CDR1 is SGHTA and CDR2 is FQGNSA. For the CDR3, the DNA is TGTGCCAGCAGCCGACTAGTAGCGGATGAGCAGTTCTTC. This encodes CASSRLVADEQFF. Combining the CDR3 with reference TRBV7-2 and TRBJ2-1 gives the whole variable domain GAGVSQSPSNKVTEKGKDVELRCDPISGHTALYWYRQSLGQGLEFLIYFQGNSAPDKSGLPSDRFSAERTGGSVSTLTIQRTQQEDSAVYLCASSRLVADEQFFGPGTRLTVL.

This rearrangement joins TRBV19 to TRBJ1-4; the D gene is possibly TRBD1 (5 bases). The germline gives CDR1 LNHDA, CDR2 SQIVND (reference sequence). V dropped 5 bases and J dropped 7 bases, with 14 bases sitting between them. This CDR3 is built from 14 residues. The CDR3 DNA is TGTGCCAGTAGTTCCCGGGACGGCGGTGAAAAACTGTTTTTT. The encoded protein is CASSSRDGGEKLFF.

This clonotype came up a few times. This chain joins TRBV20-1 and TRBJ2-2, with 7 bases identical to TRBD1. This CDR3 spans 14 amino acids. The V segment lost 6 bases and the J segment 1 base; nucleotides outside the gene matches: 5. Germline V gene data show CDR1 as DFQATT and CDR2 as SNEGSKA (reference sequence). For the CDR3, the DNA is TGCAGTGCGTGGGACAGTGAGAACACCGGGGAGCTGTTTTTT. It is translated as CSAWDSENTGELFF.

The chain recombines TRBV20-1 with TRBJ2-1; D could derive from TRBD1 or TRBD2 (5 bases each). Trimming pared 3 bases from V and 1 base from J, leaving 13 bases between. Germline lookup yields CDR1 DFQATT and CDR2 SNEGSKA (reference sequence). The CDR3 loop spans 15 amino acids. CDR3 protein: CSASGDPRSYNEQFF. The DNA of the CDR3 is TGCAGTGCTAGCGGGGACCCTCGGTCCTACAATGAGCAGTTCTTC.

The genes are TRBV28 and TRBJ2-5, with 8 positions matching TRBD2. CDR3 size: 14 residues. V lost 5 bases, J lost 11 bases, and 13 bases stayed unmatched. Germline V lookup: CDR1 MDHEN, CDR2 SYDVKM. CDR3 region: CASSLAAGGNEQYF. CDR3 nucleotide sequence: TGTGCCAGCAGTCTGGCGGCGGGGGGTAATGAGCAGTACTTC.

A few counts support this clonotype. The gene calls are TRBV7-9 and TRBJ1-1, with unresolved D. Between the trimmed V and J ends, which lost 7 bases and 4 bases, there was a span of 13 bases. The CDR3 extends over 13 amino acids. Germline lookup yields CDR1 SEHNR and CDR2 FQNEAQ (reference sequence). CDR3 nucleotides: TGTGCCAGCACCCTTGGAGGGAGCACTGAAGCTTTCTTT. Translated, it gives CASTLGGSTEAFF. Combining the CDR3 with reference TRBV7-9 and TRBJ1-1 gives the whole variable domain DTGVSQNPRHKITKRGQNVTFRCDPISEHNRLYWYRQTLGQGPEFLTYFQNEAQLEKSRLLSDRFSAERPKGSFSTLEIQRTEQGDSAMYLCASTLGGSTEAFFGQGTRLTVV.

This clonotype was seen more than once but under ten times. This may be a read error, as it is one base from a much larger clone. Here the CDR3 DNA reads TGCAGCGTGGAGGACGGGGCCTCCTACGAGCAGTACTTC. Protein: CSVEDGASYEQYF. The chain joins TRBV29-1 to TRBJ2-7, with D possibly called TRBD1 or TRBD2 (5 bases each). V lost 6 bases and J lost 0, with 12 bases in between. The CDR3 is made up of 13 amino acids. Germline CDR1 is SQVTM and CDR2 is ANQGSEA.

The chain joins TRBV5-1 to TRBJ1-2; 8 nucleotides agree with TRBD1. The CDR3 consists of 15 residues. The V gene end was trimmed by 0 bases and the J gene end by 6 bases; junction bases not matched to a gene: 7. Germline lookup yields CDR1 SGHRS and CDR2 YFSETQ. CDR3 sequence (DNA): TGCGCCAGCAGCTTGGGGACAGGGAGCGGCAATGGCTACACCTTC. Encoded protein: CASSLGTGSGNGYTF.

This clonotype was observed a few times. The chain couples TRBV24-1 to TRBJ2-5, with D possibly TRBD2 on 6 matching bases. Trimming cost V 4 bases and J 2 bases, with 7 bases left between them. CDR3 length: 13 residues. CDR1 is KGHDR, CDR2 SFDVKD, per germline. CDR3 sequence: CATSEGGQETQYF. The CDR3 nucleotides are TGTGCCACCAGTGAGGGGGGACAAGAGACCCAGTACTTC.

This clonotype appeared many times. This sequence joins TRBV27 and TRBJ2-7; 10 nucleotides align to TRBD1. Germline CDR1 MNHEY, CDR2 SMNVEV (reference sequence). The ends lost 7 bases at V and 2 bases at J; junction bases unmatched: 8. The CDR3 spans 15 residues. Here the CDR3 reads CASKLSTGGPYEQYF. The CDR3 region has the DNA TGTGCCAGCAAATTGTCGACAGGGGGCCCCTACGAGCAGTACTTC.

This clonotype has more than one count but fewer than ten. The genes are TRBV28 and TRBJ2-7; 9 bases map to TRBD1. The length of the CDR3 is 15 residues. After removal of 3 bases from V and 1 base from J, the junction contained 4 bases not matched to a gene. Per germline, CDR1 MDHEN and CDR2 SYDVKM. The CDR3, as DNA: TGTGCCAGCAGTTTTTGGGACAGGGATTCCTACGAGCAGTACTTC. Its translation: CASSFWDRDSYEQYF.

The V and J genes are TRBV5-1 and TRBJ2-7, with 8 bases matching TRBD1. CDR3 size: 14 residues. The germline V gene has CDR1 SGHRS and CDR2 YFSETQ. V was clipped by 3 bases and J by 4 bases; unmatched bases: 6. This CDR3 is CASSWTGPGYEQYF. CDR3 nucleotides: TGCGCCAGCAGCTGGACAGGGCCTGGTTACGAGCAGTACTTC.

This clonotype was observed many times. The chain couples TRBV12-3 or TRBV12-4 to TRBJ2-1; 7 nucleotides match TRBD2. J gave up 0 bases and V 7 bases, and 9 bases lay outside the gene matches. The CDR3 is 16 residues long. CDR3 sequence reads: CASTPGGGGSYNEQFF. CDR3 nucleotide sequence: TGTGCCAGCACCCCCGGTGGCGGGGGCTCCTACAATGAGCAGTTCTTC.

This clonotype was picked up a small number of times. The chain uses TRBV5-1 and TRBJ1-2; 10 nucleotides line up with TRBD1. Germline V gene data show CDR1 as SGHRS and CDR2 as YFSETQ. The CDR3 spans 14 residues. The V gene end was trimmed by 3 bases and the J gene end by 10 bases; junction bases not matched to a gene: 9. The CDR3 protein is CASSSGQGTTHYTF. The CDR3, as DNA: TGCGCCAGCAGCTCGGGACAGGGGACCACCCACTACACCTTC.

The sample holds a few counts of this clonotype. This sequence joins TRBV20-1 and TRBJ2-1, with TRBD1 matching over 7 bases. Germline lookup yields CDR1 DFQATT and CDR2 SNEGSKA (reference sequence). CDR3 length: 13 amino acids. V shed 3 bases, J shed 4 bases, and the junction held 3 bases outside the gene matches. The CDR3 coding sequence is TGCAGTGCTAGTGACAGGGTTTACAATGAGCAGTTCTTC. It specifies CSASDRVYNEQFF.

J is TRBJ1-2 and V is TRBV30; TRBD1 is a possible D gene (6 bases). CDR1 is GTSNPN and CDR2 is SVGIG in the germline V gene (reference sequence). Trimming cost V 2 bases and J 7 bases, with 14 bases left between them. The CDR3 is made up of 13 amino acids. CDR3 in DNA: TGTGCCTGGAGTATAGGGGGTGGCGGTGGCTACACCTTC. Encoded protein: CAWSIGGGGGYTF.

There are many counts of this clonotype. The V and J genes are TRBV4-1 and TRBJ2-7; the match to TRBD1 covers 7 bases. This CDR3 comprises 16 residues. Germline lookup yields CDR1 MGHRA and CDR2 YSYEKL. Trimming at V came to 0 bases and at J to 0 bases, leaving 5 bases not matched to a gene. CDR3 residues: CASSQDQGEPSYEQYF. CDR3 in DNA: TGCGCCAGCAGCCAAGACCAGGGGGAGCCCTCCTACGAGCAGTACTTC.

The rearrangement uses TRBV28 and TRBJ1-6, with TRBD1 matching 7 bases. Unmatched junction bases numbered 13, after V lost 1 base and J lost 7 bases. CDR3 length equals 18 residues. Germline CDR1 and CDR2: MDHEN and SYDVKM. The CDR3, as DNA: TGTGCCAGCAGTTTATTCCCACAGGGGACGCTCGGGAATTCACCCCTCCACTTT. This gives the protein CASSLFPQGTLGNSPLHF.

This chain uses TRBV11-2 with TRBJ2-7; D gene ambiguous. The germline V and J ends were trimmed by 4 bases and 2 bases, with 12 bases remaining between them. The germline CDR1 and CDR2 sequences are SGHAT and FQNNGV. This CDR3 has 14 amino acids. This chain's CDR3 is CASSWPQVAYEQYF. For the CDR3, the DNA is TGTGCCAGCAGCTGGCCTCAGGTAGCCTACGAGCAGTACTTC.

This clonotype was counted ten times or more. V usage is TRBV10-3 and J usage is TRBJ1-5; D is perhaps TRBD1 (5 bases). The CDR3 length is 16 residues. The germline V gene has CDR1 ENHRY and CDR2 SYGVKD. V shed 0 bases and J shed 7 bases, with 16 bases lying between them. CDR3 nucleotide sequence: TGTGCCATCAGTGAGTCGATAGTAATACGGGACCAGCCCCAGCATTTT. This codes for CAISESIVIRDQPQHF.

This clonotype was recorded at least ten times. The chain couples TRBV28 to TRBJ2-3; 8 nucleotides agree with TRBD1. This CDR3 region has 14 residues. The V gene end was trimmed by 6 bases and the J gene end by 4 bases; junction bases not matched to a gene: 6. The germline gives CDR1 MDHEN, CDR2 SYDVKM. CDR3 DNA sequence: TGTGCCAGCAGCCTATCAGGGGGCTCAGATACGCAGTATTTT. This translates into CASSLSGGSDTQYF.

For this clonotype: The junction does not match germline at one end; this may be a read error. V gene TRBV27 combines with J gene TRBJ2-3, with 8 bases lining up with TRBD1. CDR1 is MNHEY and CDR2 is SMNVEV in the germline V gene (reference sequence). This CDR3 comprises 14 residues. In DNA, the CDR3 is TGTGCCAGCAGTCCCGGACAGGGCGGAGATGCGCAGTATTTT. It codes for CASSPGQGGDAQYF.

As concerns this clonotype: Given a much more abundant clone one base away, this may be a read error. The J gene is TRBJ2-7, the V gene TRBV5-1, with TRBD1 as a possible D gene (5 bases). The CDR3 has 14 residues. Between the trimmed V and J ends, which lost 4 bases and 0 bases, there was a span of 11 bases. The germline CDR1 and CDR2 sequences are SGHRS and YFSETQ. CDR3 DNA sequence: TGCGCCAGCAGCCTAAACAGGAACTCCTACGAGCAGTACTTC. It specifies CASSLNRNSYEQYF.

The DNA of the CDR3 is TGTGCCAGCAGTTTGGGGACTAGCGGGAGATACGAGCAGTACTTC. It encodes CASSLGTSGRYEQYF. The chain combines TRBV12-3 or TRBV12-4 with TRBJ2-7; 14 nucleotides agree with TRBD2. The CDR3 has 15 residues. The V and J ends lost 3 bases and 4 bases, in that order; junction bases with no gene match: 2.

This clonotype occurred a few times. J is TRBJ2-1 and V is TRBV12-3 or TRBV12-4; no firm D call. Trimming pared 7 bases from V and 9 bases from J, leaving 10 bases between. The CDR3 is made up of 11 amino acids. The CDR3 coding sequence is TGTGCCAGCACCCCTGCCTTTGAGCAGTTCTTC. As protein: CASTPAFEQFF.

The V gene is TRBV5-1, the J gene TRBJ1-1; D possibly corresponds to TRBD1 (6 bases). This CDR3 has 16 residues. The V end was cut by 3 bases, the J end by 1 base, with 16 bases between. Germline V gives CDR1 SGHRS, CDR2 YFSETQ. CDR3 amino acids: CASSSNPTGTNTEAFF. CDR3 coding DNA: TGCGCCAGCAGCTCGAATCCTACAGGGACGAACACTGAAGCTTTCTTT.